The present T cell receptor beta chain was sequenced within a study of cytomegalovirus exposure and HLA in healthy donors. Study in general: Previous work identified 95 million to 120 million unique TCR beta sequences from about 179 million T cells.

Germline assignment: CDR1 SGHTA and CDR2 FQGTGA. The CDR3 consists of 19 residues. The V and J ends lost 0 bases and 8 bases, in that order; junction bases with no gene match: 14. PCR primers comprised 60 Vbeta and 13 Jbeta primers. Clones were sequenced by immunoSEQ multiplex PCR, and TCRdb holds only the in-frame ones, with some missing. The sample holds around 140,000 clones; 74% are singletons and the top ten take 5.5% to 8.5%. This clone appeared a few times. The gene calls are TRBV7-3 and TRBJ2-3; 13 bases line up with TRBD2. The sample was PBMCs. The sequence was obtained from a male donor in good health and CMV-seronegative. DNA for the CDR3: TGTGCCAGCAGCTTAACGGCGTCGGGGACTAGCGGGGTAGGGGCTACGCAGTATTTT. Amino acid sequence: CASSLTASGTSGVGATQYF.